Listed below are T cell receptor beta chains from one sample, sequenced in a study of naive and memory T cell subsets. TCRdb fed the UMI-ligation and nested PCR reads into MiXCR, producing one record per CDR3 protein. The sample records around 90,000 distinct CDR3 sequences, 7% to 8% being singletons. The sequencing input was central memory CD4+ T cells from blood. These receptors were obtained from a human donor in good health. CDR3s include the opening cysteine and the closing phenylalanine or tryptophan. Fields, in order: D gene, CDR3 length, V gene, J gene, clone size, CDR3 DNA, CDR3 protein. D genes are given only for firm matches. Only some rows state a clone size, as once, few, many or a class for expanded clones.

>-|14|TRBV27|TRBJ2-7|many
TGTGCCAGCAGTTTTGTGCAGGGGTTCGGGGAGCAGTACTTC
CASSFVQGFGEQYF
>-|15|TRBV21-1|TRBJ1-1|many
TGTGCCAGCAGCCCGGGAAGCAGGCAGAACACTGAAGCTTTCTTT
CASSPGSRQNTEAFF
>-|15|TRBV6-6|TRBJ2-5|many
TGTGCCAGCAGTTACCCGCCCGGGGCGCAAGAGACCCAGTACTTC
CASSYPPGAQETQYF
>-|17|TRBV4-3|TRBJ2-2|-
TGCGCCAGCAGCCAAGATTTTAGGAGGGTAGGCACCGGGGAGCTGTTTTTT
CASSQDFRRVGTGELFF
>-|15|TRBV4-3|TRBJ2-2|-
TGCGCCAGCAGCCAAGATATCCGGACTGCCGGGGAGCTGTTTTTT
CASSQDIRTAGELFF
>TRBD1|16|TRBV6-2/TRBV6-3|TRBJ2-5|-
TGTGCCAGCAGCCAAGGACAGGTCCTTTATGGGGAGACCCAGTACTTC
CASSQGQVLYGETQYF
>TRBD1|15|TRBV20-1|TRBJ2-7|-
TGCAGTGCTAGAGAACGGGGACAGGGGGCCTACGAGCAGTACTTC
CSARERGQGAYEQYF
>-|15|TRBV1|TRBJ1-2|many
TGCACCAGCAGCCAAGACGCGGGGGCTAACTATGGCTACACCTTC
CTSSQDAGANYGYTF
>TRBD1|16|TRBV20-1|TRBJ2-5|many
TGCAGTGCTAGAGTCTCGAAACAGGGGAAACAAGAGACCCAGTACTTC
CSARVSKQGKQETQYF
>-|16|TRBV2|TRBJ2-2|-
TGTGCCAGCACCCTGCTAAGGGTCTCGGACACCGGGGAGCTGTTTTTT
CASTLLRVSDTGELFF
>TRBD2|15|TRBV24-1|TRBJ2-1|few
TGTGCCACCAGTGATTTTCTAGCGGGAGGGAATGAGCAGTTCTTC
CATSDFLAGGNEQFF
>-|14|TRBV7-8|TRBJ2-6|many
TGTGCCAGCAGCCCCCAGCGGGGGGCCAACGTCCTGACTTTC
CASSPQRGANVLTF
>TRBD1|17|TRBV4-2|TRBJ2-5|many
TGTGCCAGCAGGGGGACAGGGGGCGCCGGGGGAAAAGAGACCCAGTACTTC
CASRGTGGAGGKETQYF
>-|16|TRBV12-3/TRBV12-4|TRBJ2-6|-
TGTGCCAGCAGTTTAAGGGTTTACTCTGGGGCCAACGTCCTGACTTTC
CASSLRVYSGANVLTF
>-|13|TRBV6-5|TRBJ2-2|few
TGTGCCAGCAGATTAGCGAACACCGGGGAGCTGTTTTTT
CASRLANTGELFF
>-|12|TRBV24-1|TRBJ1-2|few
TGTGCCACCAGTGATTGGGTTTATGGCTACACCTTC
CATSDWVYGYTF
>TRBD1|12|TRBV29-1|TRBJ2-1|many
TGCAGCGTTAAGACAGGGGATTATGAGCAGTTCTTC
CSVKTGDYEQFF
>-|13|TRBV7-2|TRBJ2-7|many
TGTGCCAGCAGCAAGGGTTGGTCCTACGAGCAGTACTTC
CASSKGWSYEQYF
>-|15|TRBV24-1|TRBJ2-7|many
TGTGCCACCAGTGATACCTCCAGCCTCTCCTACGAGCAGTACTTC
CATSDTSSLSYEQYF
>-|17|TRBV7-2|TRBJ1-6|few
TGTGCCAGCAGCTACGCGATAAGAAGCTCCTATAATTCACCCCTCCACTTT
CASSYAIRSSYNSPLHF
>-|13|TRBV29-1|TRBJ1-4|many
TGCAGCGCCATAGACAGGAAGGATGAAAAACTGTTTTTT
CSAIDRKDEKLFF
>-|14|TRBV7-2|TRBJ1-6|many
TGTGCCAGCAGCTACAGGGCCGTTGATTCACCCCTCCACTTT
CASSYRAVDSPLHF
>-|11|TRBV7-9|TRBJ2-1|-
TGTGCCAGCAGCCCCCTAAGGGAGCAGTTCTTC
CASSPLREQFF
>TRBD1|12|TRBV29-1|TRBJ1-1|many
TGCAGCGTTCTTTGGGGACAGAATGAAGCTTTCTTT
CSVLWGQNEAFF
>-|18|TRBV7-8|TRBJ2-5|few
TGTGCCAGCAGCTTAGTAAGCCCCCACGGGGGCCCACAAGAGACCCAGTACTTC
CASSLVSPHGGPQETQYF
>-|13|TRBV14|TRBJ2-3|many
TGTGCCAGCAGCCCGTGGAACCAGGAGACGCAGTATTTT
CASSPWNQETQYF
>-|13|TRBV6-6|TRBJ1-5|many
TGTGCCAGCAGTTCTGGGCCGATACAGCCCCAGCATTTT
CASSSGPIQPQHF
>-|14|TRBV2|TRBJ1-4|-
TGTGCCAGCAGGCCCAGGGCAACTAATGAAAAACTGTTTTTT
CASRPRATNEKLFF
>-|18|TRBV12-3/TRBV12-4|TRBJ2-2|once
TGTGCCAGCACCTTCCCTGGAGTTGGGGGGACAAGTGCCGGGGAGCTGTTTTTT
CASTFPGVGGTSAGELFF
>TRBD2|16|TRBV20-1|TRBJ2-1|many
TGCAGTGCTAAATTCGCGACTAGCGGGAGTCGGAATGAGCAGTTCTTC
CSAKFATSGSRNEQFF
>TRBD1|16|TRBV2|TRBJ1-2|-
TGTGCCGGCCAGACAGGGGGTTCCTTACCTAACTATGGCTACACCTTC
CAGQTGGSLPNYGYTF
>TRBD2|13|TRBV12-3/TRBV12-4|TRBJ2-5|many
TGTGCCAGCATCCTGGGAGGGGACGAGACCCAGTACTTC
CASILGGDETQYF
>TRBD1|17|TRBV5-6|TRBJ1-5|few
TGTGCCAGCAGCTTCTGGACAGGAGCGAATAGCAATCAGCCCCAGCATTTT
CASSFWTGANSNQPQHF
>-|16|TRBV7-2|TRBJ2-3|few
TGTGCCAGCAGCCCAGTTGCCGGGAGTTCCACAGATACGCAGTATTTT
CASSPVAGSSTDTQYF
>-|12|TRBV29-1|TRBJ1-1|-
TGCAGCATCTTGGGGAAGGCCACTGAAGCTTTCTTT
CSILGKATEAFF
>-|15|TRBV20-1|TRBJ2-7|few
TGCAGTGCTAGACCCCGATCCGGCGGGGCCTACGAGCAGTACTTC
CSARPRSGGAYEQYF
>-|13|TRBV2|TRBJ1-1|-
TGTGCCAGCAGACAGGACATGAACACTGAAGCTTTCTTT
CASRQDMNTEAFF
>TRBD2|15|TRBV4-2|TRBJ2-1|few
TGTGCCAGCAGCCCGGGGGGGGGTAACAACAATGAGCAGTTCTTC
CASSPGGGNNNEQFF
>TRBD2|17|TRBV4-2|TRBJ2-3|many
TGTGCCAGCAGCCAAGGCCCTAGCGGGGGGGCAGTAGATACGCAGTATTTT
CASSQGPSGGAVDTQYF
>TRBD1|15|TRBV7-9|TRBJ1-5|many
TGTGCCAGCAGCGGACAGGCCGGGGGCGGTCAGCCCCAGCATTTT
CASSGQAGGGQPQHF
>-|12|TRBV28|TRBJ1-2|once
TGTGCCACCCGAGACGGACCCAGCCGCTACACCTTC
CATRDGPSRYTF
>TRBD1|15|TRBV18|TRBJ1-6|many
TGTGCCAGCTCACGGACCGACAGGGGTACTTCACCCCTCCACTTT
CASSRTDRGTSPLHF
>TRBD2|14|TRBV29-1|TRBJ2-7|many
TGCAGCGTCTGGACTAGCGGGAGGGCCTACGAGCAGTACTTC
CSVWTSGRAYEQYF
>TRBD2|13|TRBV29-1|TRBJ2-3|-
TGCAGCGTGGGAAGCGGGGCCAGAGATACGCAGTATTTT
CSVGSGARDTQYF